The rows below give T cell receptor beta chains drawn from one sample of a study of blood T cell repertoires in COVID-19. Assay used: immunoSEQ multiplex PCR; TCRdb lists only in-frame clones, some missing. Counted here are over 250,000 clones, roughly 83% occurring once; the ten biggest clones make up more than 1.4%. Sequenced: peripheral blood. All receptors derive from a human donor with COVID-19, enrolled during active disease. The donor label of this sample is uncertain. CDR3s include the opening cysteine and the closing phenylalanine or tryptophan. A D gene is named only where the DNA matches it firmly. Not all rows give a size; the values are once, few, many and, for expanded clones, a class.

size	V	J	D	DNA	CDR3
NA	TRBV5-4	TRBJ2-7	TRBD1	TGTGCCAGCAGCTTGGGACAGGGCATTGGGAGAGGGTCCTACGAGCAGTACTTC	CASSLGQGIGRGSYEQYF
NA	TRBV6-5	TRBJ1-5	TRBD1	TGTGCCAGCAGAACAGGACAGGGGGCAAGGCAGCCCCAGCATTTT	CASRTGQGARQPQHF
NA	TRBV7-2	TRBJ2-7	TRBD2	TGTGCCAGCAGTTTAGCGGGAGGGGTCGAGCAGTACTTC	CASSLAGGVEQYF
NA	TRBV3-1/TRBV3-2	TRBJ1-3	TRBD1	TGTGCCAGCAGCCAGCGGGACAGAGAAAACACCATATATTTT	CASSQRDRENTIYF
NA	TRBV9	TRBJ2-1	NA	TGTGCCAGCAGCGTAGGTAGTTCTAGCCAGGAGCAGTTCTTC	CASSVGSSSQEQFF
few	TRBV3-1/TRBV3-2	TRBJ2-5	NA	TGTGCCAGCAGCCAAGCAGGGGAGTCGGAGACCCAGTACTTC	CASSQAGESETQYF
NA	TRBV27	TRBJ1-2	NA	TGTGCCAGCAGTTCCCAGGGTCCCTATGGCTACACCTTC	CASSSQGPYGYTF
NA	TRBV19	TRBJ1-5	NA	TGTGCCAGTAGTCCCATTAGGCTGGGGAGTAGCAATCAGCCCCAGCATTTT	CASSPIRLGSSNQPQHF
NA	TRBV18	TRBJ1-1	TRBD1	TGTGCCAGCTCACTAGGACAGGGAGTCACTGAAGCTTTCTTT	CASSLGQGVTEAFF
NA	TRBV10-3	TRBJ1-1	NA	TGTGCCATCAGGGAAGGCCAGGGTGGTGAAGCTTTCTTT	CAIREGQGGEAFF
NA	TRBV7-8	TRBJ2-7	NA	TGTGCCAGCAGCTACCGGAGGACGTCCTACAAAATGAGCTCCTACGAGCAGTACTTC	CASSYRRTSYKMSSYEQYF
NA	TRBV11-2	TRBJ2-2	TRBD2	TGTGCCAGCAGCCCTAGCGGGATCAACACCGGGGAGCTGTTTTTT	CASSPSGINTGELFF
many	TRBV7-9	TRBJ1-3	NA	TGTGCCAGCAGCAGTGCGACAGTCTCTGGAAACACCATATATTTT	CASSSATVSGNTIYF
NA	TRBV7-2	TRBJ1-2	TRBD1	TGTGCCAGCAGCTTGCAAAGTGACAGGGTCGAGAATGGCTACACCTTC	CASSLQSDRVENGYTF
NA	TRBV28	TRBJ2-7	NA	TGTGCCAGCAGTTTATCTCGCTCCTACGAGCAGTACTTC	CASSLSRSYEQYF
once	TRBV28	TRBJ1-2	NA	TGTGCCAGCAAACAGGGAACGGTCTTATTAGGCTATGGCTACACCTTC	CASKQGTVLLGYGYTF
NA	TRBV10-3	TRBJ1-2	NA	TGTGCCATCAGTGAGTCGAATTGGACTCCCGGGCACTATGGCTACACCTTC	CAISESNWTPGHYGYTF
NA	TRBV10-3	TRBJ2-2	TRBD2	TGTGCCATCAGTGAGTTGGGGACTAGCGGCACCGGGGAGCTGTTTTTT	CAISELGTSGTGELFF
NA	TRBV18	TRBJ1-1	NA	TGTGCCAGCTCACCACAATCGGGAAGAGAAGCTTTCTTT	CASSPQSGREAFF
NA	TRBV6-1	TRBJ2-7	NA	TGTGCCAGCAGTGACGACAGCTACGAGCAGTACTTC	CASSDDSYEQYF
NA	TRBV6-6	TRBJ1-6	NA	TGTGCCAGCACTCCCCAGGTGGGGGGAAATTCACCCCTCCACTTT	CASTPQVGGNSPLHF
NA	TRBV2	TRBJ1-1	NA	TGTGCCAGAGGGAGACTTGGAGCTTTCTTT	CARGRLGAFF
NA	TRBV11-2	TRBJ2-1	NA	TGTGCCAGCAGCCGGACTACCAGCTCCTACAATGAGCAGTTCTTC	CASSRTTSSYNEQFF
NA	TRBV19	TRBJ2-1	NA	TGTGCCAGTAGTATAGTTAGGACAGAGCAGTTCTTC	CASSIVRTEQFF